The 26 T cell receptor beta chains given below trace back to one sample, sequenced in a study of blood T cell repertoires in COVID-19. Measured with immunoSEQ multiplex PCR; TCRdb has only the in-frame clones, and not every one. In the table there are hundreds of thousands of clones, less than 90% of which are singletons. The sequenced sample consisted of peripheral blood. The receptors were gathered from a woman aged 50 to 60 with acute or convalescent COVID-19.

This chain joins TRBV15 and TRBJ2-1; TRBD2 matches at 8 bases. With 3 bases clipped from V and 4 bases from J, the junction kept 5 bases outside the gene matches. The CDR3 totals 15 residues. The germline V gene has CDR1 LNHNV and CDR2 YYDKDF (reference sequence). DNA of the CDR3: TGTGCCACCAGCAGTTTGAGCGGGAGTTACAATGAGCAGTTCTTC. This translates into CATSSLSGSYNEQFF.

This sequence joins TRBV6-2 or TRBV6-3 and TRBJ2-1; D not certain. V lost 2 bases and J 5 bases, leaving 16 bases between the germline ends. CDR1 is MNHEY and CDR2 is SVGEGT in the germline V gene. This CDR3 is built from 16 residues. The CDR3 sequence is CASSYDTGSGDNEQFF. The CDR3 DNA sequence: TGTGCCAGCAGTTACGACACCGGCTCAGGTGACAATGAGCAGTTCTTC.

This clone was observed a single time. The V and J genes are TRBV19 and TRBJ1-3; D unclear. The CDR3 loop spans 16 amino acids. V lost 2 bases and J 0 bases, leaving 11 bases between the germline ends. Germline lookup yields CDR1 LNHDA and CDR2 SQIVND (reference sequence). In DNA form, the CDR3 reads TGTGCCAGTAGTATAATGGACTCCTCCTCTGGAAACACCATATATTTT. Residues: CASSIMDSSSGNTIYF.

This chain connects TRBV18 to TRBJ2-5; no clear D. Trimming cost V 3 bases and J 4 bases, with 12 bases left between them. The CDR3 spans 14 residues. Germline CDR1 and CDR2: KGHSH and LQKENI. CDR3 coding DNA: TGTGCCAGCTCACCCAGCGTGTACGGAGAGACCCAGTACTTC. This encodes CASSPSVYGETQYF.

The chain uses TRBV11-2 and TRBJ2-5; the D gene is possibly TRBD2 (5 bases). The CDR3 is 16 amino acids. CDR1 is SGHAT and CDR2 is FQNNGV in the germline V gene. V shed 1 base and J shed 4 bases, with 16 bases lying between them. CDR3 in DNA: TGTGCCAGCAGCTTAGTACCACTCATCCGGGGAGAGACCCAGTACTTC. It is translated as CASSLVPLIRGETQYF.

The chain carries TRBV27 and TRBJ2-7; 8 bases line up with TRBD1. The CDR3 covers 15 residues. Looked up from germline, CDR1 is MNHEY and CDR2 is SMNVEV (reference sequence). The J segment lost 0 bases and the V segment lost 2 bases, leaving 3 bases of the junction unmatched. CDR3 sequence: CASSLLRGRSYEQYF. In nucleotides, the CDR3 is TGTGCCAGCAGTTTACTCAGGGGGCGCTCCTACGAGCAGTACTTC.

The chain joins TRBV5-4 to TRBJ1-2, with TRBD1 identical over 8 bases. The CDR3 consists of 14 residues. J lost 7 bases, V lost 1 base, and 6 bases had no gene match. Germline V gene sequence: CDR1 SGHNT, CDR2 YYREEE (reference sequence). CDR3 sequence reads: CASSLQGALVGYTF. The CDR3 region has the DNA TGTGCCAGCAGCTTGCAGGGGGCGCTTGTTGGCTACACCTTC.

The V gene is TRBV29-1, the J gene TRBJ1-2; 7 bases map to TRBD1. The CDR3 loop spans 16 amino acids. V shed 0 bases, J shed 7 bases, and the junction held 14 bases outside the gene matches. Germline loops: CDR1 SQVTM, CDR2 ANQGSEA. The DNA for the CDR3 is TGCAGCGTTGAAGATCTGGGGGCATGGACAGGTTTTGGCTACACCTTC. Encoded protein: CSVEDLGAWTGFGYTF.

By its share, this clone is medium-sized. The chain carries TRBV7-2 and TRBJ2-3; D may be TRBD2 (6 bases). CDR1 SGHTA and CDR2 FQGNSA come from the germline V gene. The CDR3 totals 12 residues. CDR3 loop: CIVAGRTDTQYF. The CDR3 DNA sequence: TGTATCGTGGCGGGGCGCACAGATACGCAGTATTTT.

The chain employs TRBV11-2 and TRBJ2-1, with TRBD2 as a possible D gene (5 bases). From germline, CDR1 is SGHAT and CDR2 FQNNGV. The CDR3 consists of 14 residues. Trimming took off 5 bases at V and 7 bases at J, with 15 bases between the two ends. The CDR3 sequence is CASSPLWSGNEQFF. The CDR3, as DNA: TGTGCCAGCAGCCCTCTGTGGTCGGGGAATGAGCAGTTCTTC.

V and J are TRBV11-2 and TRBJ2-5; 13 bases line up with TRBD2. Looked up from germline, CDR1 is SGHAT and CDR2 is FQNNGV. V dropped 5 bases and J dropped 3; count of bases not matched to a gene: 3. The CDR3 has 15 amino acids. CDR3 amino acids: CASSLGTSGKETQYF. Written as DNA, the CDR3 is TGTGCCAGCAGCCTAGGGACTAGCGGGAAAGAGACCCAGTACTTC.

The V call is TRBV9, the J call TRBJ2-7, with TRBD2 identical over 7 bases. With V trimmed by 7 bases and J by 3 bases, 7 bases remained unmatched. Germline CDR1 reads SGDLS; CDR2 reads YYNGEE. This CDR3 has 13 residues. CDR3 coding DNA: TGTGCCAGCCAGCGGGATGACAACTACGAGCAGTACTTC. This gives the protein CASQRDDNYEQYF.

This clone was observed once. The rearrangement uses TRBV2 and TRBJ2-7; D is unresolved. V lost 7 bases to trimming and J lost 9 bases, with 19 bases between them. Germline assignment: CDR1 SNHLY and CDR2 FYNNEI. This CDR3 region has 13 residues. CDR3 loop: CASTPTPTARQYF. The CDR3 DNA follows: TGTGCCAGCACCCCGACACCTACGGCGCGGCAGTACTTC.

The genes are TRBV12-3 or TRBV12-4 and TRBJ1-5, with D uncertain. V was clipped by 1 base and J by 10 bases, with 8 bases between them. CDR3 length equals 12 residues. Here the CDR3 DNA reads TGTGCCAGCAGTTTAGGAGTGAAACCCCAGCATTTT. Translation: CASSLGVKPQHF.

The chain recombines TRBV11-3 with TRBJ1-2; 8 bases agree with TRBD1. Germline CDR1 and CDR2: SGHNT and YENEEA. CDR3 size: 15 residues. J gave up 9 bases and V 2 bases, and 11 bases lay outside the gene matches. CDR3 nucleotide sequence: TGTGCCAGCAGCTTAAATGGCGGACAGGGAGGGAGCTACACCTTC. This sequence encodes CASSLNGGQGGSYTF.

The rearrangement links TRBV18 to TRBJ2-2; TRBD2 agrees at 15 bases. CDR3 size: 17 residues. The V and J ends lost 6 bases and 4 bases, in that order; junction bases with no gene match: 6. CDR1 is KGHSH, CDR2 LQKENI, per germline. The CDR3, as DNA: TGTGCCAGCTCTTCGGGACTAGCGGGGGGAATCACCGGGGAGCTGTTTTTT. Translated, it gives CASSSGLAGGITGELFF.

The V and J genes are TRBV7-3 and TRBJ1-3; no clear D. Trimming pared 2 bases from V and 0 bases from J, leaving 5 bases between. Germline values: CDR1 SGHTA, CDR2 FQGTGA. This CDR3 has 14 residues. The CDR3: CASSLGSSGNTIYF. The CDR3 DNA reads as TGTGCCAGCAGCTTAGGGAGCTCTGGAAACACCATATATTTT.

This clone has only a few counts. The chain recombines TRBV10-1 with TRBJ2-1; 11 nucleotides line up with TRBD2. After removal of 0 bases from V and 9 bases from J, the junction contained 1 base not matched to a gene. The CDR3 is made up of 14 amino acids. Germline CDR1 reads WNHNN; CDR2 reads SYGVQD (reference sequence). The CDR3 region is CASSESGTSGEQFF. CDR3 DNA: TGCGCCAGCAGTGAGTCAGGGACTAGCGGTGAGCAGTTCTTC.

The rearrangement links TRBV10-3 to TRBJ2-5, with D tentatively TRBD1 (6 bases). This CDR3 is 13 amino acids long. Germline V gene sequence: CDR1 ENHRY, CDR2 SYGVKD. V was shortened by 3 bases and J by 3 bases, with 8 bases between the two germline ends. In nucleotides, the CDR3 is TGTGCCATCAGTGATAACAGGGAAGAGACCCAGTACTTC. It specifies CAISDNREETQYF.

The chain has TRBV27 and TRBJ1-2, with 7 bases identical to TRBD1. This CDR3 comprises 15 residues. J was trimmed by 8 bases and V by 4 bases; bases with no gene match: 13. Germline lookup yields CDR1 MNHEY and CDR2 SMNVEV (reference sequence). CDR3 nucleotides: TGTGCCAGCAGTTCCCTGAAACCAGGGGGTAAAGGCTACACCTTC. Residues: CASSSLKPGGKGYTF.

The rearrangement joins TRBV19 to TRBJ2-5; 7 positions agree with TRBD1. Germline V gene sequence: CDR1 LNHDA, CDR2 SQIVND (reference sequence). This CDR3 spans 15 amino acids. Losses at the gene ends were 3 bases for V and 1 base for J; bases not matched to a gene: 5. The CDR3 sequence: CASSMTGTLQETQYF. The CDR3 nucleotides are TGTGCCAGTAGTATGACAGGGACACTCCAAGAGACCCAGTACTTC.

The chain couples TRBV19 to TRBJ2-7, with no clear D. Trimming removed 5 bases at V and 3 bases at J, with 11 bases between. Looked up from germline, CDR1 is LNHDA and CDR2 is SQIVND (reference sequence). The CDR3 has 13 amino acids. DNA of the CDR3: TGTGCCAGTAGTGGGCCCGGCTTCTACGAGCAGTACTTC. Amino acids: CASSGPGFYEQYF. The complete variable domain, with remaining parts taken from reference TRBV19 and TRBJ2-7, reads DGGITQSPKYLFRKEGQNVTLSCEQNLNHDAMYWYRQDPGQGLRLIYYSQIVNDFQKGDIAEGYSVSREKKESFPLTVTSAQKNPTAFYLCASSGPGFYEQYFGPGTRLTVT.

V and J are TRBV5-6 and TRBJ2-2; D remains ambiguous. The CDR3 spans 16 residues. V lost 4 bases and J lost 2, with 15 bases in between. Germline V gene sequence: CDR1 SGHDT, CDR2 YYEEEE. CDR3 nucleotide sequence: TGTGCCAGCAGCCTGGGCCATACGAGAAACACCGGGGAGCTGTTTTTT. It yields the protein CASSLGHTRNTGELFF.

The chain combines TRBV12-3 or TRBV12-4 with TRBJ2-5, with D possibly TRBD1 on 5 matching bases. Trimming took 4 bases from V and 3 from J, leaving 9 bases between them. The CDR3 runs to 13 residues. CDR3 DNA sequence: TGTGCCAGCAGTTGGACAACCAAAGAGACCCAGTACTTC. It is translated as CASSWTTKETQYF.

Concerning this clone: Other DNA sequences in this specimen translate into the identical CDR3. The V and J genes are TRBV5-1 and TRBJ2-7; 11 nucleotides agree with TRBD1. Per germline, CDR1 SGHRS and CDR2 YFSETQ. V was pared by 4 bases and J by 4 bases, with 7 bases of the junction left unmatched. The CDR3 is 15 amino acids. In DNA form, the CDR3 reads TGCGCCAGCAGCCGGGGGACAGGGGGGCCTTACGAGCAGTACTTC. This encodes CASSRGTGGPYEQYF.

This clone has just one count. The CDR3 sequence: CASSTPTGLEAFF. The CDR3 DNA reads as TGTGCCAGCAGTACCCCGACAGGGCTTGAAGCTTTCTTT. J is TRBJ1-1 and V is TRBV27; 7 bases align to TRBD1. This CDR3 has 13 amino acids. V trimming: 5 bases; J trimming: 7 bases; junction bases outside the gene matches: 7. The germline V gene encodes CDR1 MNHEY and CDR2 SMNVEV (reference sequence).